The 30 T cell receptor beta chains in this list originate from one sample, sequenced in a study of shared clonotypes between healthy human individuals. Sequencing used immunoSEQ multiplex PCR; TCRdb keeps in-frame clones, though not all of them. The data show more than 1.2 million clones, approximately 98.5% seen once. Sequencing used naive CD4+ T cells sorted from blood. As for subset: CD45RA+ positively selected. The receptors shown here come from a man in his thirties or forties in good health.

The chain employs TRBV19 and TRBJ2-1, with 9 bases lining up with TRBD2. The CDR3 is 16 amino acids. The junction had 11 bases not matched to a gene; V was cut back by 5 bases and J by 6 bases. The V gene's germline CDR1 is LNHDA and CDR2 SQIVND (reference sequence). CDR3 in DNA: TGTGCCAGTAGTGCCCACTCTAGCGGGATAATCAATGAGCAGTTCTTC. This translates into CASSAHSSGIINEQFF.

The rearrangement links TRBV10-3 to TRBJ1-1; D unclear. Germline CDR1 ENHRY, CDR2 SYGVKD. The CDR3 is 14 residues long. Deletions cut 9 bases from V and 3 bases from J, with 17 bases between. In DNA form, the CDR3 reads TGTGCCATTTCGCAGGTCTTTCGGGACACTGAAGCTTTCTTT. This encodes CAISQVFRDTEAFF.

CDR3 coding DNA: TGTGCCAGCAGCTTGGCAGGGTCTGGTAATGAAAAACTGTTTTTT. Its protein is CASSLAGSGNEKLFF. The chain has TRBV5-4 and TRBJ1-4; the D gene is possibly TRBD1 (5 bases). V was trimmed by 0 bases and J by 4 bases, leaving 10 bases between them. CDR3 length: 15 residues. Per the germline V gene, CDR1 is SGHNT and CDR2 is YYREEE (reference sequence).

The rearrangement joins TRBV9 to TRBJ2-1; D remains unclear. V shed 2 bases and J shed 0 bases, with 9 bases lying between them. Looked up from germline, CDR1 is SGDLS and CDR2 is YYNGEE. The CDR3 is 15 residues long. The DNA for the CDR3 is TGTGCCAGCAGCGTCATCGAGAGCTCCTACAATGAGCAGTTCTTC. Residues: CASSVIESSYNEQFF.

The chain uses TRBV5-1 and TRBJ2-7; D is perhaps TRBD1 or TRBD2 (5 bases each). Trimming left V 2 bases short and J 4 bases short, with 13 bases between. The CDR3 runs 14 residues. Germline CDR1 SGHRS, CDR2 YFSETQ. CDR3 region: CASSFRERSYEQYF. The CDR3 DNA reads TGCGCCAGCAGCTTCAGGGAGAGATCATACGAGCAGTACTTC.

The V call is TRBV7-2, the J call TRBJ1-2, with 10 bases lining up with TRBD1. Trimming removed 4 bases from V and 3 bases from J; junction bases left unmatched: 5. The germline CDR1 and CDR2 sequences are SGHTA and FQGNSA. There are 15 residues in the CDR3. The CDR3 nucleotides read TGTGCCAGCAGCTCTGACAGGGGGCTGTACTATGGCTACACCTTC. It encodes CASSSDRGLYYGYTF.

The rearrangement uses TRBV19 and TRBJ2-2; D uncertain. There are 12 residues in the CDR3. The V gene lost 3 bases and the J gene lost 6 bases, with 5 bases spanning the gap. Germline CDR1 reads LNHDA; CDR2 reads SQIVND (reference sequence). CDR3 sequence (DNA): TGTGCCAGTAGTATTCTTCCCGGGGAGCTGTTTTTT. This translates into CASSILPGELFF.

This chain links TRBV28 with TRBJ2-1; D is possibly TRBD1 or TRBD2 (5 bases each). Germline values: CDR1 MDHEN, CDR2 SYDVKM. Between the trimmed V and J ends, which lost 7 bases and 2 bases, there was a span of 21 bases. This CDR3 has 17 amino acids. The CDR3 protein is CASIGHSGTRPYNEQFF. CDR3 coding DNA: TGTGCCAGCATCGGACACTCTGGGACCAGGCCCTACAATGAGCAGTTCTTC. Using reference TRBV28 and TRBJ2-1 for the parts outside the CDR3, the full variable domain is DVKVTQSSRYLVKRTGEKVFLECVQDMDHENMFWYRQDPGLGLRLIYFSYDVKMKEKGDIPEGYSVSREKKERFSLILESASTNQTSMYLCASIGHSGTRPYNEQFFGPGTRLTVL.

The CDR3 region has the DNA TGTGCCAGCAGAACCGGGACAGCCGGCGAGACCCAGTACTTC. Encoded protein: CASRTGTAGETQYF. The chain is built from TRBV21-1 and TRBJ2-5; the tabulated D call, TRBD1, remains unverified against the DNA. TRBV21-1 is classified as a pseudogene. This CDR3 contains 14 residues.

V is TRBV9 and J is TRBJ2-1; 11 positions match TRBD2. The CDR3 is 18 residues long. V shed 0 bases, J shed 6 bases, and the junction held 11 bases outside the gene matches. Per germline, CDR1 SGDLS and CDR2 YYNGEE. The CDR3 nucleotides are TGTGCCAGCAGCGTAGGACTAGCGGGATTTACCGGTAGCAATGAGCAGTTCTTC. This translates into CASSVGLAGFTGSNEQFF.

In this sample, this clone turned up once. The CDR3 loop reads CASRLTLGLNHEQYF. CDR3 in DNA: TGTGCCAGTAGACTAACCTTAGGACTAAACCACGAGCAGTACTTC. The V call is TRBV19, the J call TRBJ2-7; maybe TRBD2 (6 bases). Per germline, CDR1 LNHDA and CDR2 SQIVND (reference sequence). V gave up 6 bases and J gave up 5 bases, with 20 bases separating them. The CDR3 loop spans 15 amino acids.

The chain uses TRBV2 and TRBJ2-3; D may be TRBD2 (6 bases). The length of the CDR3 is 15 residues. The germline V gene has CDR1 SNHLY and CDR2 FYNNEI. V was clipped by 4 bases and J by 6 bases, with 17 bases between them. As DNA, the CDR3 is TGTGCCAGCAGTGTGTTCGGCGGGAAGGAGGATACGCAGTATTTT. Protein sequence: CASSVFGGKEDTQYF. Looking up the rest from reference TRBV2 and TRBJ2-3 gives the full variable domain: EPEVTQTPSHQVTQMGQEVILRCVPISNHLYFYWYRQILGQKVEFLVSFYNNEISEKSEIFDDQFSVERPDGSNFTLKIRSTKLEDSAMYFCASSVFGGKEDTQYFGPGTRLTVL.

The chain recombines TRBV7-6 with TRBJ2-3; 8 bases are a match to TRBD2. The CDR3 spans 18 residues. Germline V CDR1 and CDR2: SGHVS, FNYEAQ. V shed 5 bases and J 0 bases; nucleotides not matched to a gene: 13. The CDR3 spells CASSPIAGFTISTDTQYF. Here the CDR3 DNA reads TGTGCCAGCAGCCCCATAGCGGGATTCACCATTAGCACAGATACGCAGTATTTT.

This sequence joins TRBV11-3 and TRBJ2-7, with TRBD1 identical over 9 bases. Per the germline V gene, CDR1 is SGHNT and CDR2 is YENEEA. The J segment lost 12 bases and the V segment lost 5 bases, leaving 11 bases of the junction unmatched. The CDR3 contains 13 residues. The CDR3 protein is CASSTTGTGIRYF. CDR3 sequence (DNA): TGTGCCAGCAGCACTACCGGGACAGGGATTAGGTACTTC.

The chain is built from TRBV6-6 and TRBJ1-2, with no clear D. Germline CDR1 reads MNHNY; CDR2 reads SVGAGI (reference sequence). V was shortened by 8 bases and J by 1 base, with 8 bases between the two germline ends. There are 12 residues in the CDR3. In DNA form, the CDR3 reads TGTGCCAGCGATTCCGTTAACTATGGCTACACCTTC. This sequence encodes CASDSVNYGYTF.

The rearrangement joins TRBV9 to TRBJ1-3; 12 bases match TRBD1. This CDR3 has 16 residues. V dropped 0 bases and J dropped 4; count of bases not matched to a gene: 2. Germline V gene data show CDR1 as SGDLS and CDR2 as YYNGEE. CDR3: CASSVGDRGPGNTIYF. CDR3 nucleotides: TGTGCCAGCAGCGTAGGGGACAGGGGGCCCGGAAACACCATATATTTT.

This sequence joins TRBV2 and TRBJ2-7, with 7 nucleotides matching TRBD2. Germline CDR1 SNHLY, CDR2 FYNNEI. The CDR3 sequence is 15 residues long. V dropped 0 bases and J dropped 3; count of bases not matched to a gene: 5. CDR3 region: CASSEAAGEVYEQYF. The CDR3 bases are TGTGCCAGCAGTGAAGCGGCGGGAGAGGTCTACGAGCAGTACTTC.

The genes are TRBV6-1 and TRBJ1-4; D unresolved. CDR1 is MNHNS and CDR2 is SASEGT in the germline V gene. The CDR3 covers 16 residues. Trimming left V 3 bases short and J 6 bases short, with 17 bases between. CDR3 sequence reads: CASSDSFLLGYEKLFF. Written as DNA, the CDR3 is TGTGCCAGCAGTGATTCCTTTCTATTGGGGTATGAAAAACTGTTTTTT.

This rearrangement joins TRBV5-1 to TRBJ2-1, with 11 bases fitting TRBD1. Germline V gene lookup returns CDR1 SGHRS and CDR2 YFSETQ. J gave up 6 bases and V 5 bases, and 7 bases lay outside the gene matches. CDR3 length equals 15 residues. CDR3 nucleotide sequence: TGCGCCAGCAGTTCACCCGGGACAGGGGGCAATGAGCAGTTCTTC. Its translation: CASSSPGTGGNEQFF.

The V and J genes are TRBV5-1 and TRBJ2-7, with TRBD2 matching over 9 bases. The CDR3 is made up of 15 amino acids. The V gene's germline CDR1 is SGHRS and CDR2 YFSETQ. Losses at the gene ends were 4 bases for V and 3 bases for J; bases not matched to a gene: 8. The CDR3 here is CASSLTSGTDYEQYF. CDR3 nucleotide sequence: TGCGCCAGCAGCCTGACTAGCGGAACCGACTACGAGCAGTACTTC.

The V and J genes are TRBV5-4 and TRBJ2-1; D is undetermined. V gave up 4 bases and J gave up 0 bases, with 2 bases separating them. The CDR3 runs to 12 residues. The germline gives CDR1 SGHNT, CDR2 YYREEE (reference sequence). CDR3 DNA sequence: TGTGCCAGCAGCGGCTCCTACAATGAGCAGTTCTTC. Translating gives CASSGSYNEQFF.

CDR3 nucleotide sequence: TGTGCCAGCAACGGACTGGGACAGCAAGAGACCCAGTACTTC. Protein: CASNGLGQQETQYF. The chain links TRBV6-5 to TRBJ2-5; 7 nucleotides align to TRBD1. Germline V gene data show CDR1 as MNHEY and CDR2 as SVGAGI. There are 14 residues in the CDR3. V trimming: 7 bases; J trimming: 2 bases; junction bases outside the gene matches: 7.

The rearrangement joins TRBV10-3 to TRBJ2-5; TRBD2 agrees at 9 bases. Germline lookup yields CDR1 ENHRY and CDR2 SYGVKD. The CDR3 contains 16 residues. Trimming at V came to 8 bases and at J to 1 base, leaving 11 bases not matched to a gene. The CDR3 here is CAIGPKNSGSQETQYF. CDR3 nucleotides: TGTGCCATCGGGCCCAAAAATAGCGGGAGCCAAGAGACCCAGTACTTC.

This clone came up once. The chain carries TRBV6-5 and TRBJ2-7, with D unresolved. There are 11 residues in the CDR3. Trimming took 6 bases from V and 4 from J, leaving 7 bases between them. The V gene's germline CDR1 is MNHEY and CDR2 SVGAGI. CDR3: CASREKYEQYF. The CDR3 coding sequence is TGTGCCAGCAGAGAAAAGTACGAGCAGTACTTC.

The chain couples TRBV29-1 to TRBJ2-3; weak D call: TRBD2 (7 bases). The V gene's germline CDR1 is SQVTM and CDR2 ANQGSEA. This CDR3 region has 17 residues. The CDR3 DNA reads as TGCAGTTCTCGGCGACGCGGGGGCAGCTTGAGGACAGATACGCAGTATTTT. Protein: CSSRRRGGSLRTDTQYF.

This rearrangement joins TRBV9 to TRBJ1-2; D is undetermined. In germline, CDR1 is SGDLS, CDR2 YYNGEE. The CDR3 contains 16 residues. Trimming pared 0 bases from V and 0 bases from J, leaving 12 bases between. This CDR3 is CASSVDWSPPNYGYTF. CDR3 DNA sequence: TGTGCCAGCAGCGTAGATTGGTCACCCCCTAACTATGGCTACACCTTC.

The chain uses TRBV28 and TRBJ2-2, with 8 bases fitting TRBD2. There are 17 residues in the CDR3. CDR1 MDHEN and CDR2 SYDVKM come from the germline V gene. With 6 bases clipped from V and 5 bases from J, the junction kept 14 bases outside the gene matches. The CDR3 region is CASRIRGAGGGTGELFF. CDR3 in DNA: TGTGCCAGCAGAATTAGGGGTGCGGGAGGAGGGACCGGGGAGCTGTTTTTT. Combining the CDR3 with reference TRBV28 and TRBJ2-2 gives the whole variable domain DVKVTQSSRYLVKRTGEKVFLECVQDMDHENMFWYRQDPGLGLRLIYFSYDVKMKEKGDIPEGYSVSREKKERFSLILESASTNQTSMYLCASRIRGAGGGTGELFFGEGSRLTVL.

The CDR3 loop reads CASSPRGDTDTQYF. CDR3 sequence (DNA): TGTGCCAGCTCACCACGAGGAGACACAGATACGCAGTATTTT. The gene calls are TRBV18 and TRBJ2-3; D is ambiguous. Per the germline V gene, CDR1 is KGHSH and CDR2 is LQKENI. This CDR3 has 14 amino acids. Trimming cost V 1 base and J 2 bases, with 7 bases left between them.

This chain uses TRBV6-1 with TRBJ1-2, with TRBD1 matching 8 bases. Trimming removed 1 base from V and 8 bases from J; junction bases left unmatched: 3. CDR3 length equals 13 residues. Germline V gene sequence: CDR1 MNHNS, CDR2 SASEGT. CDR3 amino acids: CASSEVDRAGYTF. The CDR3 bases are TGTGCCAGCAGTGAAGTGGACAGGGCGGGCTACACCTTC.

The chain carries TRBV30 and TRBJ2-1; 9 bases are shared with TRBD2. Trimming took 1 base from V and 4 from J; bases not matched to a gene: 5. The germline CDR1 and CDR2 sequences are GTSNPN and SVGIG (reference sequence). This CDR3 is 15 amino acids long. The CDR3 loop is CAWSAGTSRYNEQFF. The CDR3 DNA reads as TGTGCCTGGAGTGCCGGGACTAGCCGGTACAATGAGCAGTTCTTC.